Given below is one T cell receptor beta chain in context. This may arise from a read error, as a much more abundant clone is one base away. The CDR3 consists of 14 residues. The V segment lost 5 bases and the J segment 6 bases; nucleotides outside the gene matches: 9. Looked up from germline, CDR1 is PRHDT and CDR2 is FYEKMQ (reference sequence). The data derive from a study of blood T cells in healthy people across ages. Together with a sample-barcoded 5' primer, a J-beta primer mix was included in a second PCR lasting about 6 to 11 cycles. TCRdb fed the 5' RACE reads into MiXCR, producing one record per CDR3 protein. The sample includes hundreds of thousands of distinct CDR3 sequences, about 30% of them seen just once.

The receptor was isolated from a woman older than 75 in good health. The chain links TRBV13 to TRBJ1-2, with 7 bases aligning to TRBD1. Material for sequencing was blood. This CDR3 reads CASSPVDRDHGYTF. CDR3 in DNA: TGTGCCAGCAGCCCAGTCGACAGGGACCATGGCTACACCTTC.